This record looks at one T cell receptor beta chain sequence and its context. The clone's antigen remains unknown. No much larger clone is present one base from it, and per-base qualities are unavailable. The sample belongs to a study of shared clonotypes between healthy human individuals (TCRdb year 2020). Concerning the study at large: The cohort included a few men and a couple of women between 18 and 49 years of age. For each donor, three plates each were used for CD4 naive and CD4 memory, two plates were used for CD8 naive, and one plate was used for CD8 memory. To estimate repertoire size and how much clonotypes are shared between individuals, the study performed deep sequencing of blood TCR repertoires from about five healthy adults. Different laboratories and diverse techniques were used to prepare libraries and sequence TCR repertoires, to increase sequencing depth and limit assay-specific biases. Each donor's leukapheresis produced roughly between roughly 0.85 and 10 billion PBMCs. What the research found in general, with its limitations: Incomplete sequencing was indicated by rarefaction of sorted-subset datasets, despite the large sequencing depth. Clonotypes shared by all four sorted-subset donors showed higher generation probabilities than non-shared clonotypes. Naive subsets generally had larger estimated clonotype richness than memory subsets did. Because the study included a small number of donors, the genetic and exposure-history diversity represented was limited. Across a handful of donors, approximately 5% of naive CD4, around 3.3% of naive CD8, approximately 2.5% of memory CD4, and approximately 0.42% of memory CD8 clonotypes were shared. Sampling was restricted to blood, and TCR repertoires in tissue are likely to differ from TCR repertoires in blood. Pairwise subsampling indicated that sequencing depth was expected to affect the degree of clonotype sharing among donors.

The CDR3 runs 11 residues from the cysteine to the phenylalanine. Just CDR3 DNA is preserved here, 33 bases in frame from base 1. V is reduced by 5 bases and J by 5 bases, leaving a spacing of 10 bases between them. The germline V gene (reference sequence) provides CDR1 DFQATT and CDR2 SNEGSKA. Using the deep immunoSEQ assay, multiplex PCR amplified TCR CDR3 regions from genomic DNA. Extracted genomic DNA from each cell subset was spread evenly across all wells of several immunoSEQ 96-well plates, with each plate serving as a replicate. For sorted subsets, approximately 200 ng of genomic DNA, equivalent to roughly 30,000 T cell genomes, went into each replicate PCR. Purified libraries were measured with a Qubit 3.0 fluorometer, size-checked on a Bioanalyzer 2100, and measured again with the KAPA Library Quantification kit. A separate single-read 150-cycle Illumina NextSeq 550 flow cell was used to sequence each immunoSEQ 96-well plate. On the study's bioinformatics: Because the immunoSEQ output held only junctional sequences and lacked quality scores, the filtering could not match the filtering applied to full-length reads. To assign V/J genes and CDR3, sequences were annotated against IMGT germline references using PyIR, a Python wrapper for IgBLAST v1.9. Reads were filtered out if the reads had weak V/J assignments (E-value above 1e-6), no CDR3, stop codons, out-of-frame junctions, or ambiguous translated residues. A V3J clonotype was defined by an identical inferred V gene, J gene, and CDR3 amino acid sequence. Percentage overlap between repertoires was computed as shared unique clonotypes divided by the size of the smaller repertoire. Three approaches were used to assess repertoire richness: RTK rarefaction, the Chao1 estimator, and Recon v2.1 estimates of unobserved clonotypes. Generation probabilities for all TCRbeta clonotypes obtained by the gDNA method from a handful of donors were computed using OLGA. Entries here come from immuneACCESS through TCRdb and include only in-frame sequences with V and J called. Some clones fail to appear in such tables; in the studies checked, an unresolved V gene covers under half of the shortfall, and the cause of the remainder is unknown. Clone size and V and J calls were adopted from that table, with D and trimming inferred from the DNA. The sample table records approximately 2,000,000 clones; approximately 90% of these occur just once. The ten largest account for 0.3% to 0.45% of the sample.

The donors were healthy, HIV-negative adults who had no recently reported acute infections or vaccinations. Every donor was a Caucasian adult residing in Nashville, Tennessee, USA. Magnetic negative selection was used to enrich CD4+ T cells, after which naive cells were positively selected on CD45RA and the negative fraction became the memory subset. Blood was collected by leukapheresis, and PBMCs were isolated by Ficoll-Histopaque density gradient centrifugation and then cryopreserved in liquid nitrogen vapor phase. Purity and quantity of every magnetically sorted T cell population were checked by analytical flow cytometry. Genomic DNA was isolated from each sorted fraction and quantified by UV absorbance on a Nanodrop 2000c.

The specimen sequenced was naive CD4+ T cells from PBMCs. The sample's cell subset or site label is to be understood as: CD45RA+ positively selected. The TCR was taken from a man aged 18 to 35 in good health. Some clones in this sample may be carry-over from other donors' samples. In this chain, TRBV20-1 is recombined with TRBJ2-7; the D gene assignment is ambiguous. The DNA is TGCAGTGCTCAAGGGCAGGACGAGCAGTACTTC. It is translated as CSAQGQDEQYF.